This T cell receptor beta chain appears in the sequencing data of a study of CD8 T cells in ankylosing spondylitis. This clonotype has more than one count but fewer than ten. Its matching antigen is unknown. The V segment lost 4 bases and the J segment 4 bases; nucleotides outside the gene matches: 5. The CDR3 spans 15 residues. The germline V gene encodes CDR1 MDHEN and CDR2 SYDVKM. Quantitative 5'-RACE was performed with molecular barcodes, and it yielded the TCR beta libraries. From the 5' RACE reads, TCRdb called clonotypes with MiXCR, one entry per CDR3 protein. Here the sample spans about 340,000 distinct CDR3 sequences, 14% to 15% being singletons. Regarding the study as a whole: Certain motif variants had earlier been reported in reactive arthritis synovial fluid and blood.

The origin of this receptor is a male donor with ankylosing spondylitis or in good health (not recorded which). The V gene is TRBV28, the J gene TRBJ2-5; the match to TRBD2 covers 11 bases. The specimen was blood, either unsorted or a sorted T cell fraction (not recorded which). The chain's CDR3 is CASSSQGLAGETQYF. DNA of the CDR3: TGTGCCAGCAGTTCCCAAGGACTAGCGGGAGAGACCCAGTACTTC. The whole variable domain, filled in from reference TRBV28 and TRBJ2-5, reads DVKVTQSSRYLVKRTGEKVFLECVQDMDHENMFWYRQDPGLGLRLIYFSYDVKMKEKGDIPEGYSVSREKKERFSLILESASTNQTSMYLCASSSQGLAGETQYFGPGTRLLVL.